The source of this T cell receptor (beta chain) is a study of shared clonotypes between healthy human individuals. Trimming took 1 base from V and 4 from J, leaving 7 bases between them. From germline, CDR1 is SQVTM and CDR2 ANQGSEA. This CDR3 has 12 amino acids. For this clone: This sample includes further DNA sequences coding for the same CDR3.

Naivety among CD8 cells was defined by CD45RO negativity and positive CCR7 selection, thereby excluding terminally differentiated effector memory CD45RA+ cells. Only in-frame clones appear in the TCRdb table, and some are missing; sequencing was by immunoSEQ multiplex PCR. Of millions of clones in the sample, 85% to 95% were seen once. This chain links TRBV29-1 with TRBJ1-2; no clear D. Specimen: naive CD8+ T cells from PBMCs. This clonotype was obtained from a man aged 18 to 29 in good health. Some clones in this sample may be carry-over from other donors' samples. CDR3 in amino acids: CSVEGGTYGYTF. CDR3 nucleotides: TGCAGCGTTGAAGGCGGAACCTATGGCTACACCTTC.